The next 21 T cell receptor beta chains were all read from a single sample in a study of cytomegalovirus exposure and HLA in healthy donors. The PCR had 60 Vbeta and 13 Jbeta primers. Clones were read by immunoSEQ multiplex PCR, and TCRdb kept only the in-frame ones, dropping some. The sample features tens of thousands of clones, with around 5.9% in its top ten. The sequenced sample consisted of PBMCs. The receptors derive from a human donor in good health.

The J gene is TRBJ1-2, the V gene TRBV28, with D perhaps matching TRBD1 (6 bases). The germline V gene encodes CDR1 MDHEN and CDR2 SYDVKM. The CDR3 has 15 amino acids. V dropped 6 bases and J dropped 4 bases, with 18 bases sitting between them. The CDR3 region has the DNA TGTGCCAGCAGGACGTCGGCAGGGGTAGTCTATGGCTACACCTTC. This encodes CASRTSAGVVYGYTF.

This chain joins TRBV9 and TRBJ2-3; no clear D. CDR1 is SGDLS and CDR2 is YYNGEE in the germline V gene. This CDR3 comprises 15 residues. V gave up 3 bases and J gave up 4 bases, with 15 bases separating them. CDR3: CASSANSGGADTQYF. In DNA, the CDR3 is TGTGCCAGCAGCGCTAATAGTGGTGGTGCAGATACGCAGTATTTT. The variable domain in full, with the rest retrieved from reference TRBV9 and TRBJ2-3, is DSGVTQTPKHLITATGQRVTLRCSPRSGDLSVYWYQQSLDQGLQFLIQYYNGEERAKGNILERFSAQQFPDLHSELNLSSLELGDSALYFCASSANSGGADTQYFGPGTRLTVL.

This chain links TRBV19 with TRBJ1-1; D ambiguous. Per germline, CDR1 LNHDA and CDR2 SQIVND (reference sequence). This CDR3 is 14 amino acids long. Between the trimmed V and J ends, which lost 3 bases and 1 base, there was a span of 9 bases. The CDR3: CASSMRGGNTEAFF. The CDR3 DNA reads TGTGCCAGTAGTATGAGAGGCGGGAACACTGAAGCTTTCTTT.

To note about this clone: Other DNA sequences in the same sample also yield this CDR3. V usage is TRBV6-1 and J usage is TRBJ1-6; D gene uncertain. The germline V gene encodes CDR1 MNHNS and CDR2 SASEGT. Trimming left V 3 bases short and J 0 bases short, with 9 bases between. The CDR3 has 16 amino acids. For the CDR3, the DNA is TGTGCCAGCAGTGAGGGCAGAAGCTCCTATAATTCACCCCTCCACTTT. Protein sequence: CASSEGRSSYNSPLHF.

J is TRBJ1-1 and V is TRBV6-1; a possible D gene is TRBD1 (5 bases). CDR1 is MNHNS and CDR2 is SASEGT in the germline V gene. The CDR3 extends over 13 amino acids. V gave up 4 bases and J gave up 0 bases, with 6 bases separating them. CDR3 in DNA: TGTGCCAGCAGTGGGACATTGAACACTGAAGCTTTCTTT. Its translation: CASSGTLNTEAFF.

The V and J genes are TRBV5-1 and TRBJ2-3, with TRBD1 identical over 8 bases. Germline trimming cut 4 bases from V and 3 bases from J; bases unmatched to any gene: 7. The CDR3 length is 15 residues. Germline CDR1 and CDR2: SGHRS and YFSETQ. CDR3 nucleotide sequence: TGCGCCAGCAGCCTCCGGGACAGGAGAACAGATACGCAGTATTTT. Residues: CASSLRDRRTDTQYF.

This sequence joins TRBV9 and TRBJ1-6, with a possible D match to TRBD1 (5 bases). Germline V CDR1 and CDR2: SGDLS, YYNGEE. Trimming cost V 0 bases and J 5 bases, with 6 bases left between them. This CDR3 has 14 residues. CDR3 residues: CASSVGRDNSPLHF. CDR3 sequence (DNA): TGTGCCAGCAGCGTAGGCAGGGATAATTCACCCCTCCACTTT.

With respect to this clone: Other DNA sequences from this sample encode an identical CDR3 as well. The chain links TRBV5-1 to TRBJ1-2, with D perhaps matching TRBD1 (6 bases). The V gene lost 4 bases and the J gene lost 6 bases, with 13 bases spanning the gap. Per the germline V gene, CDR1 is SGHRS and CDR2 is YFSETQ. CDR3 size: 13 residues. CDR3 loop: CASSTRQDNGYTF. As DNA, the CDR3 is TGCGCCAGCAGCACCCGACAGGATAATGGCTACACCTTC.

V usage is TRBV6-1 and J usage is TRBJ2-7; TRBD1 is a possible D gene (5 bases). Germline V CDR1 and CDR2: MNHNS, SASEGT. The CDR3 extends over 14 amino acids. CDR3 DNA: TGTCTCGCTGGGGCGGCAGCATCCACCTACGAGCAGTACTTC. It yields the protein CLAGAAASTYEQYF.

The V gene is TRBV28, the J gene TRBJ2-6; 7 bases are a match to TRBD2. The CDR3 consists of 14 residues. Germline-derived CDR1 and CDR2 are MDHEN and SYDVKM. The ends lost 7 bases at V and 3 bases at J; junction bases unmatched: 3. CDR3 nucleotides: TGTGCCAGCACCTGGGGGGGTGGGGCCAACGTCCTGACTTTC. Its protein product is CASTWGGGANVLTF.

The genes are TRBV25-1 and TRBJ2-7; D unclear. The CDR3 extends over 12 amino acids. The V and J ends lost 6 bases and 5 bases respectively, with 11 bases between them. CDR1 and CDR2 (germline): MGHDK, SYGVNS. The CDR3: CASSERHHEQYF. CDR3 sequence (DNA): TGTGCCAGCAGCGAAAGACACCACGAGCAGTACTTC.

About this clone itself: The same CDR3 also results from other DNA sequences found in this sample. The rearrangement joins TRBV5-6 to TRBJ1-6; a weak D match, TRBD1 (5 bases). The length of the CDR3 is 14 residues. Trimming took off 0 bases at V and 6 bases at J, with 7 bases between the two ends. Germline V CDR1 and CDR2: SGHDT, YYEEEE. Here the CDR3 DNA reads TGTGCCAGCAGCTTGGCAGGGATTAATTCACCCCTCCACTTT. As protein: CASSLAGINSPLHF.

The chain combines TRBV7-8 with TRBJ2-7; 8 nucleotides align to TRBD1. Germline CDR1 is SGHVS and CDR2 is FQNEAQ. Trimming took 6 bases from V and 6 from J; bases not matched to a gene: 7. This CDR3 has 13 amino acids. The CDR3 protein is CASRPGQGGEQYF. DNA of the CDR3: TGTGCCAGCAGACCAGGACAGGGTGGCGAGCAGTACTTC.

The chain is built from TRBV28 and TRBJ1-1; unclear D gene. The length of the CDR3 is 12 residues. Germline V gene sequence: CDR1 MDHEN, CDR2 SYDVKM. V was clipped by 3 bases and J by 3 bases, with 5 bases between them. The CDR3 region has the DNA TGTGCCAGCAGTTTTCAGTACACTGAAGCTTTCTTT. Its translation: CASSFQYTEAFF.

The gene calls are TRBV6-1 and TRBJ2-2; 8 positions agree with TRBD1. V lost 9 bases, J lost 3 bases, and 9 bases stayed unmatched. The CDR3 contains 15 residues. Looked up from germline, CDR1 is MNHNS and CDR2 is SASEGT. The DNA for the CDR3 is TGTGCCAGTAAGGCAGGGACAGGTGACACCGGGGAGCTGTTTTTT. Residues: CASKAGTGDTGELFF.

The V gene is TRBV7-2, the J gene TRBJ1-2; TRBD1 aligns across 9 bases. CDR3 length: 13 amino acids. The germline gives CDR1 SGHTA, CDR2 FQGNSA. V shed 6 bases, J shed 7 bases, and the junction held 6 bases outside the gene matches. The CDR3 sequence is CASSRSQGAGYTF. DNA of the CDR3: TGTGCCAGCAGTCGCTCACAGGGGGCTGGCTACACCTTC.

The chain recombines TRBV6-5 with TRBJ2-1; a possible D gene is TRBD1 (6 bases). The V end was cut by 2 bases, the J end by 3 bases, with 11 bases between. This CDR3 has 15 amino acids. Looked up from germline, CDR1 is MNHEY and CDR2 is SVGAGI. Here the CDR3 DNA reads TGTGCCAGCAGTTACACACAGGGCAGCTACAATGAGCAGTTCTTC. The encoded protein is CASSYTQGSYNEQFF.

The gene calls are TRBV6-1 and TRBJ1-4, with 10 bases lining up with TRBD1. With V trimmed by 5 bases and J by 8 bases, 5 bases remained unmatched. CDR3 size: 14 residues. The germline CDR1 and CDR2 sequences are MNHNS and SASEGT. The CDR3 region is CASSPGQGMEKLFF. CDR3 bases: TGTGCCAGCAGTCCGGGACAGGGGATGGAAAAACTGTTTTTT.

The J gene is TRBJ2-3, the V gene TRBV11-2; D is unresolved. The length of the CDR3 is 15 residues. Germline V gene data show CDR1 as SGHAT and CDR2 as FQNNGV. Deletions cut 1 base from V and 2 bases from J, with 10 bases between. CDR3 nucleotide sequence: TGTGCCAGCAGCTTAGGAGTTTCTCACACAGATACGCAGTATTTT. Its protein is CASSLGVSHTDTQYF.

This clone is labeled medium-sized based on frequency. The V call is TRBV10-3, the J call TRBJ2-1; D may be TRBD1 (5 bases). The germline V and J ends were trimmed by 0 bases and 8 bases, with 11 bases remaining between them. Germline CDR1 reads ENHRY; CDR2 reads SYGVKD. The CDR3 runs to 14 residues. The CDR3 DNA sequence: TGTGCCATCAGTGAGTCAACGGACAACGATGAGCAGTTCTTC. This codes for CAISESTDNDEQFF.

V and J are TRBV28 and TRBJ1-5; 8 nucleotides agree with TRBD1. The V segment lost 5 bases and the J segment 4 bases; nucleotides outside the gene matches: 13. The CDR3 length is 17 residues. Per the germline V gene, CDR1 is MDHEN and CDR2 is SYDVKM. The DNA for the CDR3 is TGTGCCAGCAGTACCACAGGGGGTGAAGTGTGGAATCAGCCCCAGCATTTT. This gives the protein CASSTTGGEVWNQPQHF.